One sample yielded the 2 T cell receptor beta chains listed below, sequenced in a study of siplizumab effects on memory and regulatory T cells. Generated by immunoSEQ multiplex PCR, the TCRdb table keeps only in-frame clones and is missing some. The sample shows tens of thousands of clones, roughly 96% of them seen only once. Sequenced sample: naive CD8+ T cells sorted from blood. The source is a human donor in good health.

CDR3 nucleotide sequence: TGTGCCAGCAGCTTGGCAGGGGACGAGCAGTACTTC. Its protein product is CASSLAGDEQYF. The V and J genes are TRBV11-1 and TRBJ2-7, with a weak D call TRBD1 (6 bases). CDR1 and CDR2 (germline): SGHAT, FQDESV (reference sequence). The ends were cut back, 3 bases at V and 5 bases at J, with 8 bases in the middle. This CDR3 is 12 amino acids long. Using reference TRBV11-1 and TRBJ2-7 for the parts outside the CDR3, the full variable domain is EAEVAQSPRYKITEKSQAVAFWCDPISGHATLYWYRQILGQGPELLVQFQDESVVDDSQLPKDRFSAERLKGVDSTLKIQPAELGDSAMYLCASSLAGDEQYFGPGTRLTVT.

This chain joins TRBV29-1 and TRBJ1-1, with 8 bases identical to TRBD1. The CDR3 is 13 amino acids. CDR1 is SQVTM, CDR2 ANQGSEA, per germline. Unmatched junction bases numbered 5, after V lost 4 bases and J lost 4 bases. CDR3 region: CSVGDRGGTEAFF. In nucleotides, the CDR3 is TGCAGCGTTGGTGACAGGGGTGGCACTGAAGCTTTCTTT.